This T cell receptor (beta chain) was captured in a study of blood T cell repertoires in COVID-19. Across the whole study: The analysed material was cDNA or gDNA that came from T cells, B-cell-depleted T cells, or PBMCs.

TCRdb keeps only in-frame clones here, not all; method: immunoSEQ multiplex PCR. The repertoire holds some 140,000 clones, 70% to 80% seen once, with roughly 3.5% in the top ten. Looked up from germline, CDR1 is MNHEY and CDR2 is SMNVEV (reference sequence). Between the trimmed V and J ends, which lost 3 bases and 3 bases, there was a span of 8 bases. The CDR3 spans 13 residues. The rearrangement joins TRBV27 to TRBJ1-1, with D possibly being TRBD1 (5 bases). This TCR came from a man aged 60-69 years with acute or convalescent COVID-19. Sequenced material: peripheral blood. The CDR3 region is CASSFVQDTEAFF. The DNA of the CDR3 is TGTGCCAGCAGTTTCGTACAGGACACTGAAGCTTTCTTT.